This T cell receptor beta chain was captured in a study of identical twins. Between the trimmed V and J ends, which lost 1 base and 3 bases, there was a span of 13 bases. Germline-derived CDR1 and CDR2 are LGHNA and YNFKEQ. The CDR3 consists of 16 residues. The cDNA had a unique molecular identifier and a template-switch universal primer site. Each CDR3 protein is one row after TCRdb ran MiXCR on the 5' RACE reads. This table has 200,000 to 300,000 distinct CDR3 sequences, over 9.5% appearing once. This sequence joins TRBV4-2 and TRBJ1-5; TRBD1 might be the D (5 bases). Sequenced: memory T cells sorted from blood. The TCR originated in a man aged 50-60 years in good health. In DNA, the CDR3 is TGTGCCAGCAGCCAAGCCGGGACCGGAGTCAATCAGCCCCAGCATTTT. This gives the protein CASSQAGTGVNQPQHF.